This TCR beta chain was recovered during a study of prognosis after radiotherapy for stage I lung cancer. About the research overall: Individuals diagnosed with stage I non-small cell lung cancer underwent enrollment between April 2018 and early 2019.

This clonotype is medium-sized (0.01 to 0.1%) within its sample. The CDR3 length is 14 residues. Germline-derived CDR1 and CDR2 are MDHEN and SYDVKM. The V end was cut by 6 bases, the J end by 7 bases, with 16 bases between. It was by two-round multiplex PCR that TCR beta CDR3 was amplified from genomic DNA. Primers targeting each individual TRBV and TRBJ gene were applied in first-round PCR. TCRdb fed the multiplex PCR reads into MiXCR, producing one record per CDR3 protein. The table records about 14,000 distinct CDR3 sequences, around half of them present only once. Sequenced here: PBMCs, sampled before or after stereotactic body radiation therapy (not recorded which). This sequence originates from a donor at least 50 years old with non-small cell lung cancer. The V gene is TRBV28, the J gene TRBJ2-1; D unresolved. CDR3 protein: CASSRPLSLNEQFF. CDR3 coding DNA: TGTGCCAGCAGCCGACCCCTTAGCCTAAATGAGCAGTTCTTC.